This entry describes one T cell receptor beta chain. This entry comes from a study of T cells in Graves' hyperthyroidism and ophthalmopathy. Diagnoses rested on clinical symptoms, serum thyroxine and TRAb, thyroid ultrasound and orbital computed tomography. The PBMCs were sourced from fresh peripheral blood (approximately 9 ml). RNA transcripts gave rise to amplified TCR beta CDR3 regions. An initial round of RT-PCR targeting the TCR CDR3 relied on the HTBI primer set. TCRdb called the multiplex PCR reads again in MiXCR, with one record for every CDR3 protein. The repertoire includes 250,000 or so distinct CDR3 sequences, around 15% of them detected once, and 30% sits in the top ten. The TCR was taken from a woman between 50 and 59 years old with Graves' hyperthyroidism that later progressed to Graves' ophthalmopathy. Specimen: blood.

The CDR3 reads CASSPQEGLNTEAFF. In DNA, the CDR3 is TGTGCCAGCTCACCACAAGAGGGGTTGAACACTGAAGCTTTCTTT. The V and J genes are TRBV18 and TRBJ1-1, with TRBD1 as a possible D gene (5 bases). The V and J ends lost 1 base and 0 bases respectively, with 9 bases between them. Germline V gives CDR1 KGHSH, CDR2 LQKENI. There are 15 residues in the CDR3.